This T cell receptor beta chain stems from a study of blood T cell repertoires in COVID-19. This clone was seen a few times. Profiled with immunoSEQ multiplex PCR; TCRdb holds only in-frame clones, not every one. The sample holds approximately 300,000 clones, more than 85% seen once. Deletions cut 0 bases from V and 0 bases from J, with 13 bases between. The CDR3 covers 17 residues. Germline assignment: CDR1 SGHRS and CDR2 YFSETQ. Sequencing was done on a sample of PBMCs or T cells enriched from blood (not recorded which). The source is a woman in her twenties or thirties who had been exposed to COVID-19. This chain uses TRBV5-1 with TRBJ1-3, with D possibly being TRBD1 (6 bases). CDR3 nucleotide sequence: TGCGCCAGCAGCTTGGAGGGACACACACCCTCTGGAAACACCATATATTTT. Protein sequence: CASSLEGHTPSGNTIYF.